The present T cell receptor beta chain was sequenced within a study of cytomegalovirus exposure and HLA in healthy donors (dated by TCRdb to about 2017). Regarding the complete study: An earlier analysis of a few hundred of the donors reported 276 Gb of sequence data and 117 million unique TCR beta sequences obtained from about 179 million T cells. An early release that covered several hundred HLA-typed donors contained approximately 300 gigabases of sequencing data and about 84 million unique TCR sequences. The genetic ancestry cluster associated with self-reported Caucasian donors included roughly four fifths of the 350 to 500 genotyped donors. The study aimed to test whether cataloging public T cell receptors could reveal signatures of past pathogen exposure. The T cell repertoires of several hundred subjects were profiled by immunosequencing and related to cytomegalovirus serostatus. Besides the first cohort of roughly 660 subjects, a separate validation cohort made up of over 100 different subjects was used. High-throughput TCR immunosequencing, statistical association of individual TCRs with disease status, and machine learning were combined to predict cytomegalovirus infection status. A later analysis re-examined previously published TCR beta repertoires from over 500 donors and added high-resolution HLA genotyping to investigate patterns of TCR occurrence. Rather than using new phenotypic data, the later analysis identified candidate immune exposures from TCR beta sequences and from how often those sequences occurred across donors. An earlier analysis of approximately 640 of the donors applied high-throughput TCR beta sequencing to assess whether each TCR beta V gene segment acted as functional or pseudogenic. Alongside the repertoire data, information on donor age, sex, ethnicity and CMV serostatus was compiled. In a later genetic analysis, genome-wide SNP genotypes for about 65% of the 666 donors were used, and that subset was treated as a discovery cohort. All discovery cohort repertoires had been generated using a single sequencing platform. HLA typing covered class I and class II loci at four-digit resolution. Typing coverage varied by locus: roughly 620-630 donors for A, B, C, DRB1 and DQB1; around 560 for DQA1; nearly 610 for DPA1; around 450 for DPB1. A few DR-DQ haplotypes were treated as single units for association and clustering because of strong linkage in the cohort. Among about 410 genotyped donors of the cohort, an average of around 250,000 unique TCR beta nucleotide sequences was sequenced per donor, of which roughly 17% were non-productive.

The full study reports these points: Sequencing depth was assumed to be roughly uniform across donors in the presence/absence analyses, though that assumption may not hold. In a later analysis, the rate of TCR association differed among HLA loci, with DRB1 alleles having the most associated TCRs and HLA-C alleles having the fewest. Three of the identified cytomegalovirus-associated TCR beta chains were confirmed in vitro to be specific for cytomegalovirus antigens. The study listed 150 to 200 TCR beta chains as associated with cytomegalovirus. Correlated functional status among segregating V segments might reflect linkage disequilibrium, but an unknown experimental factor could not be ruled out. Some IMGT-functional V segments, including TRBV6-2 and TRBV6-3, could not be told apart with the 87-base-pair reads, so those segments were excluded. Because some donors lacked HLA typing at each locus, the association tests relied only on the typed subset. At a false discovery rate of 0.05, a later analysis linked 15,000 to 20,000 TCR beta sequences to specific HLA alleles. According to a later analysis, most CMV-associated TCR beta chains appeared to be HLA-restricted, and the HLA associations seemed to be driven largely by CMV exposure. Because counts were too low, some 17 rarely observed V segments, including chromosome 9 orphons, were left out of the earlier analysis of roughly 600 of the donors. A later genetic analysis associated a missense DCLRE1C variant with V-gene and J-gene trimming of TCR beta chains, and an independent cohort replicated the association. According to a later genetic analysis, donors in an Asian-associated ancestry cluster had fewer N-insertions in productive TCRs than the approximately 650-donor mean. A further reported finding was that TCR beta sequences accurately predicted the HLA-A and HLA-B alleles for most subjects in the first cohort. When HLA alleles, especially DR and DQ, strongly co-occurred, TCR associations were difficult to assign to individual alleles. A later analysis reported that several top co-occurrence clusters appeared linked to parvovirus B19, influenza, CMV and Epstein-Barr virus. Compared with equally common non-associated chains, HLA-associated TCR beta chains in a later analysis were more clonally expanded and had lower generation probabilities. Across donors, most TCR sequences were observed very rarely, whereas some public TCRs were present in many individuals. Only TCR beta chains were sequenced in this cohort, and the absence of alpha or paired-chain data limited detectable features. The classifier was reported to diagnose cytomegalovirus status with high specificity and sensitivity in both the original cohort and the validation cohort. The authors suggested that the approach could potentially be extended to other disease states and immunological phenotypes. A cluster of highly shared sequence variants was judged likely to be a technical artifact of the sequencing pipeline. Immune exposure information for the cohort was limited to CMV serostatus. Broadly in line with IMGT annotations, most TCR beta V segments showed up in productive rearrangements about 87% or about 30% of the time in an earlier analysis of several hundred of the donors.

About this clone: This receptor's antigen is unknown.

Sequences MNHEY (CDR1) and SVGAGI (CDR2) are obtained from the germline V gene. The CDR3 covers 14 residues, taking in both the cysteine and the phenylalanine. The kept DNA is CDR3 alone, 42 bases in frame from the first base. V sheds 3 bases and J sheds 10 bases, leaving 13 bases between their ends. The cohort comprised fewer than 700 healthy bone marrow donors. All cohort members were sampled while nominally healthy, although unrecorded immune exposures were likely present. The donor tested CMV seronegative, placing the donor among the 350 or so seronegative members of the cohort. Each donor provided a peripheral blood sample, and peripheral blood mononuclear cells were used for TCR beta sequencing. Genomic DNA was extracted from the blood cell samples with the Qiagen DNeasy Blood Extraction Kit. Library creation used the immunoSEQ multiplex PCR assay. For the multiplex PCR, a mixture combining 60 forward primers for TCR Vbeta segments and 13 reverse primers for TCR Jbeta segments was used. The CDR3 region of rearranged TCR beta genes was amplified from genomic DNA with a multiplex PCR assay. Amplified TCR beta libraries were sequenced as 87-base-pair reads on the Illumina HiSeq System. For the original study's pipeline: A later analysis counted about 80 million unique TCR beta chains across the 690 or so repertoires, and some 11 million of these chains were shared by at least two donors. Raw reads were error-corrected and collapsed into unique sequences by a nearest-neighbor algorithm in which closely related sequences were merged to remove PCR and sequencing errors. CDR3 sequences were aligned to IMGT reference sequences to assign V, D and J gene segments. For a sequence to be retained, at least a six-nucleotide match to both a V gene segment and a J gene segment was required. Rearrangements were called productive when the CDR3 lacked stop codons and stayed in frame with V and J; all others were non-productive. CDR3 was defined according to IMGT convention as the region running from the second conserved V-encoded cysteine to the conserved J-encoded phenylalanine. The earlier analysis of about 560 of the donors excluded any sequence lacking an unambiguous match to a single V gene segment. In an earlier analysis of 587 of the donors, a V segment was called functional when productive rearrangements were above 56.7%, and segregating when the standard deviation between donors exceeded 5%. A statistical classification framework was built for diagnosing cytomegalovirus status from the catalog of TCR beta chain sequences. V and J gene assignment, in a later analysis, came from comparing TCR nucleotide sequences with IMGT/GENE-DB human TR gene sequences. Using the TCRdist pipeline, a later analysis assigned CDR3 sequences along with most-parsimonious VDJ recombination scenarios. In a later analysis, every TCR beta chain was defined by the combination of its CDR3 amino acid sequence and its V-gene family, and reads without a unique V-gene family were dropped. To address suspected cross-contamination and a sequencing artifact, a later analysis removed a few hundred highly shared, low-generation-probability nucleotide sequences. In a later analysis, a clonal expansion index was calculated for each public chain from normalized within-repertoire ranks of inferred template counts. Generation probabilities in a later analysis came from a VDJ recombination model fitted to out-of-frame rearrangements, and those results were checked against IGoR. In a later analysis, hypergeometric tests were used to score TCR-TCR, TCR-HLA and TCR-CMV co-occurrence, with a repertoire-size bias correction applied to TCR pairs. False discovery rates were estimated in a later analysis by permuting HLA or CMV assignments 20 times. In a later analysis, co-occurring TCRs were grouped using DBSCAN, with TCRdist sequence similarity added in when clustering inside HLA-allele-positive subsets. Repertoires with fewer than 30,000 or more than 120,000 public chains, plus five repertoires with anomalous nucleotide sharing, were excluded from co-occurrence clustering. In TCRdb, the immuneACCESS table is reduced to in-frame sequences with V and J assigned. These tables do not hold every clone; where another copy was compared, an unresolved V gene accounts for under half, and the others remain unexplained. That table furnishes V, J and clone size, whereas the DNA furnished D and trimming. The sample's table covers 100,000 to 150,000 clones. Approximately 1.5% of the sample belongs to the ten largest clones.

The receptor's source is a woman aged 40-49 years in good health and CMV-seronegative. Specimen: PBMCs. The rearrangement joined TRBV6-5 to TRBJ1-6; no D gene is confidently identified. The nucleotides are TGTGCCAGCAGTTATAGCCGAAGGAACTCACCCCTCCACTTT. Its translation reads: CASSYSRRNSPLHF.